These 28 T cell receptor beta chains originate from one sample sequenced in a study of cytomegalovirus exposure and HLA in healthy donors. Primers: 60 Vbeta forward and 13 Jbeta reverse. Profiling relied on immunoSEQ multiplex PCR, and the TCRdb table lists in-frame clones only, not all of them. The table lists some 170,000 clones, roughly 80% of them singletons. The sequenced sample consisted of PBMCs. Every receptor here comes from a man younger than 30 in good health and CMV-seropositive.

This chain connects TRBV19 to TRBJ2-1; TRBD2 aligns across 11 bases. V was clipped by 6 bases and J by 5 bases; unmatched bases: 12. This CDR3 has 17 amino acids. Germline CDR1 LNHDA, CDR2 SQIVND (reference sequence). CDR3 sequence reads: CASRALGTSGPHNEQFF. CDR3 sequence (DNA): TGTGCCAGTAGGGCCCTCGGGACTAGCGGCCCTCACAATGAGCAGTTCTTC.

This clone was recorded only once. The chain uses TRBV30 and TRBJ1-4, with a possible D match to TRBD1 (6 bases). Trimming stripped 2 bases from V and 4 bases from J, with 14 bases between. CDR3 length: 15 amino acids. Germline V lookup: CDR1 GTSNPN, CDR2 SVGIG (reference sequence). The CDR3 DNA reads as TGTGCCTGGAGTCAACAGACAGGCTATAATGAAAAACTGTTTTTT. Protein: CAWSQQTGYNEKLFF.

The gene calls are TRBV6-1 and TRBJ2-7; the D gene is possibly TRBD1 (5 bases). In germline, CDR1 is MNHNS, CDR2 SASEGT. The V and J ends lost 2 bases and 6 bases respectively, with 11 bases between them. CDR3 length equals 13 residues. The CDR3 sequence is CASSEQGRAEQYF. In nucleotides, the CDR3 is TGTGCCAGCAGTGAACAGGGAAGGGCCGAGCAGTACTTC.

This chain joins TRBV11-3 and TRBJ2-7; possible D gene TRBD1, 8 bases. From germline, CDR1 is SGHNT and CDR2 YENEEA. The V gene lost 5 bases and the J gene lost 4 bases, with 21 bases spanning the gap. The CDR3 runs to 16 residues. DNA of the CDR3: TGTGCCAGCAGCCCTAGCGGAGGACAGGGTCTTTACGAGCAGTACTTC. It specifies CASSPSGGQGLYEQYF.

The V gene is TRBV9, the J gene TRBJ2-1, with 9 positions matching TRBD1. This CDR3 is built from 15 residues. After removal of 3 bases from V and 6 bases from J, the junction contained 7 bases not matched to a gene. CDR1 is SGDLS, CDR2 YYNGEE, per germline. CDR3 sequence reads: CASSGPGQGLNEQFF. DNA for the CDR3: TGTGCCAGCAGCGGGCCGGGACAGGGTCTCAATGAGCAGTTCTTC.

This rearrangement joins TRBV10-3 to TRBJ1-2, with TRBD1 matching over 12 bases. The CDR3 loop spans 21 amino acids. CDR1 ENHRY and CDR2 SYGVKD come from the germline V gene. The ends lost 0 bases at V and 3 bases at J; junction bases unmatched: 17. The CDR3 reads CAISESLNRPGTGGLDYGYTF. The CDR3 DNA follows: TGTGCCATCAGTGAGTCTCTTAACCGTCCCGGGACAGGGGGCCTTGACTATGGCTACACCTTC.

The chain links TRBV30 to TRBJ1-4, with D uncertain. The CDR3 spans 16 residues. The V end lost 3 bases, the J end lost 7 bases, and 21 bases lay between the germline ends. Per the germline V gene, CDR1 is GTSNPN and CDR2 is SVGIG (reference sequence). The CDR3 sequence: CAWSPHLTTAGEKLFF. DNA of the CDR3: TGTGCCTGGAGCCCGCATCTGACGACCGCGGGTGAAAAACTGTTTTTT.

The chain has TRBV6-1 and TRBJ1-5; D gene uncertain. V shed 1 base and J shed 1 base, with 8 bases lying between them. Germline-derived CDR1 and CDR2 are MNHNS and SASEGT. There are 15 residues in the CDR3. The DNA for the CDR3 is TGTGCCAGCAGTGAAGGAGCCATAAGCAATCAGCCCCAGCATTTT. Its translation is CASSEGAISNQPQHF.

The J gene is TRBJ1-2, the V gene TRBV6-5; TRBD1 agrees at 7 bases. Germline CDR1 MNHEY, CDR2 SVGAGI. The CDR3 sequence is 15 residues long. V trimming: 6 bases; J trimming: 1 base; junction bases outside the gene matches: 8. The CDR3 DNA follows: TGTGCCAGCAGACGACCGGGACAGAATAACTATGGCTACACCTTC. This codes for CASRRPGQNNYGYTF.

This clone was counted once. The rearrangement links TRBV29-1 to TRBJ2-7; TRBD1 aligns across 7 bases. The V segment lost 4 bases and the J segment 6 bases; nucleotides outside the gene matches: 9. The CDR3 is 13 residues long. Germline assignment: CDR1 SQVTM and CDR2 ANQGSEA. This CDR3 is CSVGQGDAGEQYF. CDR3 bases: TGCAGCGTTGGGCAGGGGGATGCTGGCGAGCAGTACTTC.

The chain employs TRBV29-1 and TRBJ1-2, with D possibly being TRBD1 (5 bases). Germline V gene sequence: CDR1 SQVTM, CDR2 ANQGSEA. The CDR3 covers 12 residues. The V and J ends lost 6 bases and 5 bases respectively, with 13 bases between them. CDR3 coding DNA: TGCAGCGTGGAGCAAGGGGTTTATGGCTACACCTTC. This codes for CSVEQGVYGYTF.

The rearrangement uses TRBV30 and TRBJ2-7; 10 nucleotides line up with TRBD1. The CDR3 is 16 residues long. V shed 0 bases and J 2 bases; nucleotides not matched to a gene: 7. CDR1 is GTSNPN and CDR2 is SVGIG in the germline V gene (reference sequence). The CDR3 sequence: CAWSVEGTGVPYEQYF. The CDR3 nucleotides are TGTGCCTGGAGTGTAGAAGGGACAGGGGTTCCCTACGAGCAGTACTTC.

The chain employs TRBV7-9 and TRBJ1-2; D possibly corresponds to TRBD1 (5 bases). This CDR3 comprises 14 residues. The V gene's germline CDR1 is SEHNR and CDR2 FQNEAQ (reference sequence). Trimming pared 5 bases from V and 2 bases from J, leaving 12 bases between. This CDR3 reads CASSPRWGNYGYTF. The CDR3 region has the DNA TGTGCCAGCAGCCCGAGGTGGGGCAACTATGGCTACACCTTC. Complete variable domain (other parts from reference TRBV7-9 and TRBJ1-2): DTGVSQNPRHKITKRGQNVTFRCDPISEHNRLYWYRQTLGQGPEFLTYFQNEAQLEKSRLLSDRFSAERPKGSFSTLEIQRTEQGDSAMYLCASSPRWGNYGYTFGSGTRLTVV.

The V call is TRBV2, the J call TRBJ2-2, with TRBD2 matching 9 bases. The CDR3 runs to 15 residues. V was clipped by 2 bases and J by 4 bases; unmatched bases: 2. Per germline, CDR1 SNHLY and CDR2 FYNNEI. CDR3 sequence reads: CASSERREGTGELFF. CDR3 nucleotides: TGTGCCAGCAGTGAACGGCGGGAGGGCACCGGGGAGCTGTTTTTT.

To note about this clone: Other DNA sequences in the same sample also yield this CDR3. The rearrangement joins TRBV19 to TRBJ2-7; 9 bases agree with TRBD1. The CDR3 sequence is 14 residues long. The J segment lost 2 bases and the V segment lost 4 bases, leaving 3 bases of the junction unmatched. Germline V gene sequence: CDR1 LNHDA, CDR2 SQIVND (reference sequence). CDR3 residues: CASSTGQGPYEQYF. In DNA, the CDR3 is TGTGCCAGTAGTACGGGACAGGGACCCTACGAGCAGTACTTC.

This sequence joins TRBV15 and TRBJ2-1; no definite D call. Germline CDR1 and CDR2: LNHNV and YYDKDF (reference sequence). V lost 0 bases and J 5 bases, leaving 14 bases between the germline ends. The CDR3 has 16 residues. The CDR3 DNA reads TGTGCCACCAGCAGAGACCTCCCGGTTAGCAACAATGAGCAGTTCTTC. It yields the protein CATSRDLPVSNNEQFF.

This chain joins TRBV10-2 and TRBJ2-5; 9 bases map to TRBD2. The V gene's germline CDR1 is WSHSY and CDR2 SAAADI. With 6 bases clipped from V and 2 bases from J, the junction kept 4 bases outside the gene matches. This CDR3 region has 14 residues. The CDR3 region is CASSGTSPQETQYF. The CDR3 DNA follows: TGCGCCAGCAGCGGGACTAGCCCTCAAGAGACCCAGTACTTC.

The V call is TRBV5-6, the J call TRBJ2-7; perhaps TRBD1 as D (5 bases). The CDR3 is made up of 13 amino acids. Germline V gene sequence: CDR1 SGHDT, CDR2 YYEEEE. Trimming left V 1 base short and J 2 bases short, with 7 bases between. CDR3 loop: CASSLTGTYEQYF. The CDR3 DNA follows: TGTGCCAGCAGCTTGACAGGAACCTACGAGCAGTACTTC.

The chain is built from TRBV7-8 and TRBJ2-5; tentatively, D is TRBD2 (6 bases). CDR3 size: 14 residues. Germline loops: CDR1 SGHVS, CDR2 FQNEAQ. V lost 4 bases, J lost 7 bases, and 16 bases lay in between. CDR3 region: CASSSGLMRRTQYF. The CDR3 DNA follows: TGTGCCAGCAGCTCTGGACTAATGAGGAGGACCCAGTACTTC.

The chain is built from TRBV7-9 and TRBJ2-3; 10 nucleotides match TRBD2. After removal of 5 bases from V and 2 bases from J, the junction contained 13 bases not matched to a gene. The CDR3 covers 18 residues. In germline, CDR1 is SEHNR, CDR2 FQNEAQ (reference sequence). The CDR3 nucleotides are TGTGCCAGCAGCAAGACTAGCGGGCGCCTCACTTACACAGATACGCAGTATTTT. Its translation is CASSKTSGRLTYTDTQYF.

Comment on this clone: This sample includes further DNA sequences coding for the same CDR3. This chain uses TRBV7-3 with TRBJ2-3; D is uncertain. Trimming removed 4 bases from V and 0 bases from J, with 5 bases in between. The CDR3 has 13 residues. Germline V CDR1 and CDR2: SGHTA, FQGTGA. DNA of the CDR3: TGTGCCAGCAGCTCCACTAGCACAGATACGCAGTATTTT. Its protein is CASSSTSTDTQYF.

V usage is TRBV9 and J usage is TRBJ2-7; D is perhaps TRBD2 (5 bases). Per the germline V gene, CDR1 is SGDLS and CDR2 is YYNGEE. This CDR3 contains 14 residues. Trimming left V 4 bases short and J 2 bases short, with 13 bases between. CDR3 sequence: CASSPGNYPYEQYF. The CDR3 DNA sequence: TGTGCCAGCAGCCCGGGGAACTATCCCTACGAGCAGTACTTC.

This clone came up a few times. The chain recombines TRBV5-6 with TRBJ2-5; D unclear. Trimming took off 0 bases at V and 5 bases at J, with 8 bases between the two ends. The CDR3 runs 13 residues. Germline V lookup: CDR1 SGHDT, CDR2 YYEEEE. This CDR3 reads CASSLGYVETQYF. The DNA for the CDR3 is TGTGCCAGCAGCTTGGGTTATGTGGAGACCCAGTACTTC.

The chain has TRBV19 and TRBJ2-6; tentative D call: TRBD1 (6 bases). Trimming took off 10 bases at V and 0 bases at J, with 16 bases between the two ends. Germline loops: CDR1 LNHDA, CDR2 SQIVND (reference sequence). The CDR3 loop spans 16 amino acids. The CDR3 protein is CATKNLQGSGANVLTF. In DNA, the CDR3 is TGTGCCACCAAGAACCTACAGGGCTCTGGGGCCAACGTCCTGACTTTC.

This clone appeared a single time. The J gene is TRBJ1-5, the V gene TRBV4-1; 10 nucleotides match TRBD1. Germline CDR1 is MGHRA and CDR2 is YSYEKL. The CDR3 is 16 residues long. The V segment lost 1 base and the J segment 2 bases; nucleotides outside the gene matches: 2. CDR3 bases: TGCGCCAGCAGCCAAGCCGGGACAGGGGGCAATCAGCCCCAGCATTTT. This encodes CASSQAGTGGNQPQHF.

The J gene is TRBJ2-5, the V gene TRBV7-8, with TRBD2 matching over 7 bases. The end of the DNA is better explained by TRBJ2-7, so the J call may be wrong. The CDR3 length is 16 residues. Germline assignment: CDR1 SGHVS and CDR2 FQNEAQ. The CDR3 DNA is TGTGCCAGCAGCTTAGCGCTAGGAGGGAGGGCGTACGAGCAGTACTTC. This translates into CASSLALGGRAYEQYF.

This clone was seen more than once but under ten times. The genes are TRBV4-1 and TRBJ2-1, with 8 nucleotides matching TRBD2. V was pared by 1 base and J by 10 bases, with 12 bases of the junction left unmatched. The V gene's germline CDR1 is MGHRA and CDR2 YSYEKL. This CDR3 region has 16 residues. CDR3 sequence reads: CASSQAPSGGRIEQFF. In DNA form, the CDR3 reads TGCGCCAGCAGCCAAGCCCCTTCGGGAGGGCGCATCGAGCAGTTCTTC.

The chain joins TRBV27 to TRBJ2-5, with TRBD1 identical over 10 bases. Germline CDR1 MNHEY, CDR2 SMNVEV (reference sequence). The CDR3 is 15 residues long. With 5 bases clipped from V and 4 bases from J, the junction kept 7 bases outside the gene matches. The CDR3 DNA reads as TGTGCCAGCAGTCCGGGACAGGGGAAGGGAGAGACCCAGTACTTC. Translation gives CASSPGQGKGETQYF.